Listed below are T cell receptor beta chains from one sample, sequenced in a study of blood T cell repertoires in COVID-19. Using immunoSEQ multiplex PCR, the repertoire was profiled, and TCRdb retains in-frame clones only, with some absent. The sample shows about 18,000 clones, under 95% of them seen only once. The source material was peripheral blood. The receptors here all came from a human donor in a cohort sampled during active COVID-19. Each CDR3 is given with its conserved first and last residue. The order of the fields is V gene, D gene, J gene, clone size, CDR3 DNA, CDR3 protein. A D gene is named only where the DNA matches it firmly. Clone sizes are given selectively: once, few, many, or a class where the clone is expanded.

v_gene: TRBV29-1
d_gene: TRBD2
j_gene: TRBJ2-3
abundance: .
CDR3nt: TGCAGCGTTGAGAGTGGAGCGGGAGCGAGAGATACGCAGTATTTT
CDR3aa: CSVESGAGARDTQYF

v_gene: TRBV19
d_gene: .
j_gene: TRBJ2-1
abundance: .
CDR3nt: TGTGCCAGTAGTGCAACTAGCCGGCAGGGTGAGCAGTTCTTC
CDR3aa: CASSATSRQGEQFF

v_gene: TRBV6-6
d_gene: .
j_gene: TRBJ1-1
abundance: .
CDR3nt: TGTGCCAGCAGTTACCCGAAGGGGGGGCTAGACACTGAAGCTTTCTTT
CDR3aa: CASSYPKGGLDTEAFF

v_gene: TRBV7-9
d_gene: .
j_gene: TRBJ2-6
abundance: .
CDR3nt: TGTGCCAGCAGCTTATCCTCCTGGGCCAACGTCCTGACTTTC
CDR3aa: CASSLSSWANVLTF

v_gene: TRBV3-1/TRBV3-2
d_gene: TRBD2
j_gene: TRBJ2-1
abundance: .
CDR3nt: TGTGCCAGCAGCCCCGGACTAGCGGGGAGGGGGAATGAGCAGTTCTTC
CDR3aa: CASSPGLAGRGNEQFF

v_gene: TRBV6-5
d_gene: .
j_gene: TRBJ1-2
abundance: few
CDR3nt: TGTGCCAGCAGTCCCCGTGGGGAGTCGAGCTACACCTTC
CDR3aa: CASSPRGESSYTF

v_gene: TRBV13
d_gene: TRBD1
j_gene: TRBJ2-7
abundance: once
CDR3nt: TGTGCCAGCAGCTTAGGACAGGGGGCCCCCTACGAGCAGTACTTC
CDR3aa: CASSLGQGAPYEQYF

v_gene: TRBV9
d_gene: TRBD2
j_gene: TRBJ2-2
abundance: .
CDR3nt: TGTGCCAGCCGGCGGGGGGGCGGGAACACCGGGGAGCTGTTTTTT
CDR3aa: CASRRGGGNTGELFF

v_gene: TRBV5-1
d_gene: .
j_gene: TRBJ2-1
abundance: .
CDR3nt: TGCGCCAGCAACGGGGCCCTGGGCGGGATATACAATGAGCAGTTCTTC
CDR3aa: CASNGALGGIYNEQFF

v_gene: TRBV7-6
d_gene: TRBD2
j_gene: TRBJ2-3
abundance: once
CDR3nt: TGTGCCAGCAGCTTCGGGACTAGCGGGACGGGGGATACGCAGTATTTT
CDR3aa: CASSFGTSGTGDTQYF

v_gene: TRBV10-3
d_gene: TRBD1
j_gene: TRBJ1-3
abundance: .
CDR3nt: TGTGCCATCTCCCCCCGGCAGGGGGTAGGAAACACCATATATTTT
CDR3aa: CAISPRQGVGNTIYF

v_gene: TRBV7-2
d_gene: .
j_gene: TRBJ2-3
abundance: .
CDR3nt: TGTGCCAGCAGCTTATTCCCAGGGCCTAGCACAGATACGCAGTATTTT
CDR3aa: CASSLFPGPSTDTQYF

v_gene: TRBV19
d_gene: .
j_gene: TRBJ2-2
abundance: .
CDR3nt: TGTGCCAGTAGTATCTTTGGCGGAACTAACACCGGGGAGCTGTTTTTT
CDR3aa: CASSIFGGTNTGELFF

v_gene: TRBV5-1
d_gene: TRBD1
j_gene: TRBJ2-1
abundance: .
CDR3nt: TGCGCCAGCAGCTTGACAGGGGTAGGCAATGAGCAGTTCTTC
CDR3aa: CASSLTGVGNEQFF

v_gene: TRBV15
d_gene: .
j_gene: TRBJ2-3
abundance: .
CDR3nt: TGTGCCACCAGCAGAGAGACAGGCACAGATACGCAGTATTTT
CDR3aa: CATSRETGTDTQYF

v_gene: TRBV28
d_gene: TRBD2
j_gene: TRBJ2-5
abundance: .
CDR3nt: TGTGCCAGCAGTTTCGGGGGGTACCAAGAGACCCAGTACTTC
CDR3aa: CASSFGGYQETQYF